The clone carrying this T cell receptor beta chain came up once. These data belong to a study of T cell repertoires in aging, cancer and after chemotherapy. Study as a whole: Over several months to years, re-sampled healthy donor repertoires clearly shared clones. About 10 million TCR reads made up the full dataset.

The CDR3 covers 13 residues. Germline assignment: CDR1 SQVTM and CDR2 ANQGSEA. Trimming took 4 bases from V and 2 from J; bases not matched to a gene: 3. Rearranged V-D-J TRB sequences were amplified with a mixed TRB-A/B primer pool. TCRdb independently ran MiXCR on the multiplex PCR reads; one entry per CDR3 protein. This table holds 9,000 or so distinct CDR3 sequences, about 30% found once. Amplification of TCR beta used genomic DNA extracted from peripheral blood. The chain is built from TRBV29-1 and TRBJ2-3; 7 bases are shared with TRBD2. The sample comprised blood. The sequence derives from a human donor in good health. CDR3 sequence (DNA): TGCAGCGTTGTACGGGACTACACAGATACGCAGTATTTT. Its translation: CSVVRDYTDTQYF.